This TCR beta chain was observed in a study of T cells in Graves' hyperthyroidism and ophthalmopathy. Germline V gives CDR1 SGHVS, CDR2 FQNEAQ. Trimming took 2 bases from V and 0 from J; bases not matched to a gene: 4. This CDR3 comprises 17 residues. From RNA transcripts, TCR beta CDR3 regions were amplified. The TCR CDR3 was amplified in a first-round RT-PCR using the HTBI primer set. A single record per CDR3 protein comes from TCRdb applying MiXCR to the multiplex PCR reads. This sample has hundreds of thousands of distinct CDR3 sequences; roughly 32% occur once, and the top ten carry less than 40%. Uncontrolled infections, other autoimmune diseases, pregnancy or lactation led to exclusion of patients. The diagnostic basis comprised clinical symptoms, serum thyroxine and TRAb, thyroid ultrasound and orbital computed tomography. Study results and limitations: The majority of expanded thyroid clonotypes above 0.001 also appeared in blood.

This clonotype was counted at least ten times. Its antigen is unknown. Input material: blood. This chain links TRBV7-8 with TRBJ2-2, with 9 positions matching TRBD2. The sequence came from a woman aged 35 to 49 with Graves' hyperthyroidism. CDR3 bases: TGTGCCAGCAGCTTACCTAGCGGGAACGCGAACACCGGGGAGCTGTTTTTT. It is translated as CASSLPSGNANTGELFF.